A selection of T cell receptor beta chains follows, all from one sample in a study of blood T cells in healthy people across ages. One entry per CDR3 protein, called by TCRdb with MiXCR from the 5' RACE reads. Of 780,000 or so distinct CDR3 sequences listed, approximately 60% are singletons. The sequenced sample was blood. Receptors originate from a man in his forties or fifties in good health. Both conserved end residues are part of each CDR3. D genes are given only for firm matches. Size is stated for part of the rows, as once, few or many counts, or as a class when the clone is expanded.

J gene | clone size | D gene | V gene | CDR3 length | CDR3 protein | CDR3 DNA
TRBJ2-2 | few | TRBD1 | TRBV27 | 20 | CASSLRLETIQGLNTGELFF | TGTGCCAGCAGTCTCAGGCTCGAAACTATACAGGGGTTGAACACCGGGGAGCTGTTTTTT
TRBJ2-5 | . | . | TRBV7-2 | 14 | CASSRDSQRNEQYF | TGTGCCAGCAGCCGGGACTCCCAAAGGAATGAGCAGTACTTC
TRBJ2-7 | few | . | TRBV20-1 | 16 | CSARDQEGEGINEQYF | TGCAGTGCTAGAGATCAAGAGGGGGAAGGGATAAACGAGCAGTACTTC
TRBJ2-7 | . | . | TRBV4-3 | 16 | CASSQGGGLAYNEQYF | TGCGCCAGCAGCCAAGGTGGCGGGCTAGCCTACAATGAGCAGTACTTC
TRBJ2-4 | . | TRBD1 | TRBV5-1 | 15 | CASSLAGTGGDIQYF | TGCGCCAGCAGCTTGGCAGGGACAGGGGGTGACATTCAGTACTTC
TRBJ1-5 | . | . | TRBV7-9 | 16 | CASSGTLKGLNQPQHF | TGTGCCAGCAGCGGGACATTGAAGGGACTCAATCAGCCCCAGCATTTT
TRBJ1-2 | once | . | TRBV9 | 17 | CASSSPGTTAIPYGYTF | TGTGCCAGCAGCTCCCCCGGGACAACCGCAATACCTTATGGCTACACCTTC
TRBJ2-7 | . | . | TRBV3-1 | 13 | CASSQREDYEQYF | TGTGCCAGCAGCCAAAGGGAAGACTACGAGCAGTACTTC
TRBJ1-2 | . | TRBD1 | TRBV5-1 | 15 | CASSLSQGGDYGYTF | TGCGCCAGCAGCTTGAGTCAGGGGGGAGACTATGGCTACACCTTC
TRBJ2-7 | . | TRBD2 | TRBV7-3 | 15 | CASSLMGGSQGEQYF | TGTGCCAGCAGCTTAATGGGCGGGAGTCAAGGCGAGCAGTACTTC
TRBJ2-7 | . | . | TRBV5-6 | 15 | CASSLGGPSSYEQYF | TGTGCCAGCAGCTTGGGAGGCCCATCTTCCTACGAGCAGTACTTC
TRBJ2-7 | few | . | TRBV5-1 | 18 | CASSLADSFEPASYEQYF | TGCGCCAGCAGCTTGGCGGACAGTTTCGAGCCCGCCTCCTACGAGCAGTACTTC
TRBJ2-2 | few | . | TRBV7-9 | 16 | CASSPLGVANTGELFF | TGTGCCAGCAGCCCGCTGGGGGTAGCGAACACCGGGGAGCTGTTTTTT
TRBJ2-1 | once | TRBD2 | TRBV9 | 19 | CASSDFGPGTSGRGDEQFF | TGTGCCAGCAGCGACTTTGGCCCCGGGACTAGCGGGAGGGGGGATGAGCAGTTCTTC
TRBJ2-5 | . | TRBD1 | TRBV6-2/TRBV6-3 | 15 | CASSRDQTGEETQYF | TGTGCCAGCAGTAGAGACCAGACAGGGGAAGAGACCCAGTACTTC
TRBJ2-7 | few | TRBD2 | TRBV2 | 19 | CASSDIGLADDVSYNEQYF | TGTGCCAGCAGTGATATCGGACTAGCGGATGATGTTTCCTACAATGAGCAGTACTTC
TRBJ1-2 | . | . | TRBV7-2 | 14 | CASSLGGGPRGYTF | TGTGCCAGCAGCTTAGGCGGGGGACCGCGTGGCTACACCTTC
TRBJ2-3 | . | . | TRBV20-1 | 11 | CSARKGDTQYF | TGCAGTGCTAGAAAGGGGGATACGCAGTATTTT
TRBJ2-1 | . | . | TRBV20-1 | 14 | CSASRRTKYNEQFF | TGCAGTGCTAGCCGGCGGACAAAATACAATGAGCAGTTCTTC
TRBJ2-1 | . | TRBD2 | TRBV5-1 | 16 | CASSLITSGVRNEQFF | TGCGCCAGCAGCCTAATTACTAGCGGGGTTAGGAATGAGCAGTTCTTC
TRBJ2-3 | . | . | TRBV9 | 15 | CASSVVGRDFDTQYF | TGTGCCAGCAGCGTAGTCGGCAGAGATTTCGATACGCAGTATTTT
TRBJ2-7 | . | . | TRBV9 | 15 | CASSGAVGLNYEQYF | TGTGCCAGCAGCGGAGCCGTAGGGCTAAACTACGAGCAGTACTTC
TRBJ2-1 | . | . | TRBV20-1 | 14 | CSATGLGGYNEQFF | TGCAGTGCTACGGGACTTGGCGGCTACAATGAGCAGTTCTTC
TRBJ2-3 | . | . | TRBV6-2/TRBV6-3 | 14 | CASIPPGGTDTQYF | TGTGCCAGCATCCCCCCTGGGGGCACAGATACGCAGTATTTT
TRBJ2-1 | few | TRBD2 | TRBV29-1 | 13 | CSVGLAGGNEQFF | TGCAGCGTGGGACTAGCGGGAGGTAATGAGCAGTTCTTC
TRBJ2-6 | . | TRBD1 | TRBV7-2 | 19 | CASSLALYRGRSGANVLTF | TGTGCCAGCAGCTTAGCGCTGTACAGGGGGCGGTCTGGGGCCAACGTCCTGACTTTC
TRBJ2-3 | . | . | TRBV7-3 | 13 | CASSMQGSTTSYF | TGTGCCAGCAGCATGCAGGGGTCGACCACATCGTATTTT
TRBJ1-2 | . | . | TRBV28 | 13 | CATRTSAMEGYTF | TGTGCCACCCGAACCTCCGCGATGGAGGGCTACACCTTC
TRBJ2-2 | . | . | TRBV4-2 | 16 | CASSQVDLMHTGELFF | TGTGCCAGCAGCCAAGTCGATCTAATGCACACCGGGGAGCTGTTTTTT
TRBJ2-1 | . | . | TRBV6-2/TRBV6-3 | 14 | CASTGTSPYNEQFF | TGTGCCAGCACAGGAACATCGCCCTACAATGAGCAGTTCTTC
TRBJ2-7 | . | . | TRBV7-3 | 15 | CASSLTRGPPYEQYF | TGTGCCAGCAGCTTAACGAGAGGCCCTCCTTACGAGCAGTACTTC
TRBJ2-7 | few | . | TRBV4-3 | 13 | CASSQDHGYEQYF | TGCGCCAGCAGCCAAGATCATGGCTACGAGCAGTACTTC
TRBJ2-7 | . | . | TRBV7-2 | 16 | CASSQGTYDPLYEQYF | TGTGCCAGCAGCCAGGGGACATATGATCCTCTCTACGAGCAGTACTTC
TRBJ2-7 | few | . | TRBV11-2 | 14 | CASSLTRLSYEQYF | TGTGCCAGCAGCTTAACCCGATTGTCCTACGAGCAGTACTTC
TRBJ2-5 | . | TRBD2 | TRBV20-1 | 12 | CSVAGDQETQYF | TGCAGTGTAGCGGGGGACCAAGAGACCCAGTACTTC
TRBJ1-1 | . | . | TRBV11-3 | 15 | CASSPRQVWNTEAFF | TGTGCCAGCAGCCCGAGACAGGTTTGGAACACTGAAGCTTTCTTT
TRBJ2-7 | . | TRBD1 | TRBV9 | 14 | CASSPQGQGYEQYF | TGTGCCAGCAGCCCACAGGGACAGGGCTACGAGCAGTACTTC
TRBJ2-5 | . | TRBD1 | TRBV25-1 | 15 | CASSEYQGQGETQYF | TGTGCCAGCAGTGAATACCAAGGACAGGGAGAGACCCAGTACTTC
TRBJ1-1 | few | . | TRBV5-1 | 16 | CASSFDPTAMITEAFF | TGCGCCAGCAGCTTTGACCCGACAGCGATGATCACTGAAGCTTTCTTT
TRBJ2-3 | . | TRBD2 | TRBV6-5 | 17 | CASSYPETSVSTDTQYF | TGTGCCAGCAGTTACCCGGAGACTAGCGTTAGCACAGATACGCAGTATTTT
TRBJ2-2 | . | TRBD2 | TRBV5-8 | 19 | CASSPGTSGRAFNTGELFF | TGTGCCAGCAGCCCAGGGACTAGCGGGAGGGCGTTTAACACCGGGGAGCTGTTTTTT
TRBJ2-3 | few | . | TRBV29-1 | 11 | CSGPQWDTQYF | TGCAGCGGTCCCCAATGGGATACGCAGTATTTT
TRBJ1-5 | . | . | TRBV6-1 | 12 | CASSDIYSPQHF | TGTGCCAGCAGTGACATCTACAGCCCCCAGCATTTT
TRBJ2-2 | . | . | TRBV2 | 14 | CASRPLTNTGELFF | TGTGCCAGCAGACCTCTAACCAACACCGGGGAGCTGTTTTTT
TRBJ2-3 | . | . | TRBV28 | 15 | CASRGALPRTDTQYF | TGTGCCAGCCGGGGGGCCCTTCCCCGCACAGATACGCAGTATTTT
TRBJ2-3 | . | . | TRBV20-1 | 12 | CSARQGTDTQYF | TGCAGTGCTAGACAGGGCACAGATACGCAGTATTTT
TRBJ2-1 | . | TRBD2 | TRBV10-3 | 15 | CAISMGTSGGDEQFF | TGTGCCATCAGTATGGGGACTAGCGGGGGAGATGAGCAGTTCTTC
TRBJ2-5 | once | . | TRBV18 | 15 | CASSPKRGGQETQYF | TGTGCCAGCTCACCAAAGAGGGGAGGACAAGAGACCCAGTACTTC
TRBJ2-7 | . | TRBD2 | TRBV20-1 | 14 | CSAELADRSYEQYF | TGCAGTGCTGAACTAGCGGATCGCTCCTACGAGCAGTACTTC
TRBJ2-7 | few | . | TRBV7-2 | 14 | CASSPAPGTYEQYF | TGTGCCAGCAGCCCTGCCCCGGGAACCTACGAGCAGTACTTC
TRBJ2-2 | . | . | TRBV3-1 | 17 | CASSQVQGVPNTGELFF | TGTGCCAGCAGCCAAGTGCAGGGCGTACCGAACACCGGGGAGCTGTTTTTT
TRBJ1-2 | few | . | TRBV21-1 | 14 | CASSKVGQGDGYTF | TGTGCCAGCAGCAAGGTTGGACAGGGGGATGGCTACACCTTC
TRBJ2-7 | . | TRBD1 | TRBV5-1 | 15 | CASSVQTGGSYEQYF | TGCGCCAGCAGCGTCCAAACAGGGGGTTCCTACGAGCAGTACTTC